Below are 24 T cell receptor beta chains sequenced from a single sample in a study of metastatic and nonmetastatic thyroid tumors. MiXCR reprocessed the PCR reads for TCRdb. The profile covers about 19,000 clones, with 20% to 25% appearing a single time and about 10% taken by the ten largest. All patients reached thyroid surgery having received no treatment beforehand. What was sequenced was tumor tissue. The receptors derive from a male donor with papillary thyroid cancer or a benign thyroid nodule (not recorded which). Some clones in this sample may be carry-over from other donors' samples.

Many counts were recorded for this clone. The rearrangement uses TRBV5-1 and TRBJ2-1, with 8 positions matching TRBD1. The V segment lost 4 bases and the J segment 10 bases; nucleotides outside the gene matches: 10. The CDR3 runs to 14 residues. Germline V gene lookup returns CDR1 SGHRS and CDR2 YFSETQ. Here the CDR3 DNA reads TGCGCCAGCAGCACCGGACAGGGTCCCTCGGAGCAGTTCTTC. It is translated as CASSTGQGPSEQFF.

The chain is built from TRBV20-1 and TRBJ2-3; 7 nucleotides match TRBD2. This CDR3 contains 13 residues. Trimming took 1 base from V and 5 from J; bases not matched to a gene: 3. The germline V gene encodes CDR1 DFQATT and CDR2 SNEGSKA (reference sequence). CDR3 loop: CSARAGGGDTQYF. The CDR3 nucleotides read TGCAGTGCTAGAGCGGGAGGTGGAGATACGCAGTATTTT.

The table lists this clone with many counts. The rearrangement links TRBV9 to TRBJ2-1; no definite D call. The CDR3 consists of 13 residues. V lost 3 bases and J lost 7, with 11 bases in between. CDR1 and CDR2 from the germline V gene are SGDLS and YYNGEE. The CDR3 region is CASSGSHSNEQFF. The CDR3 DNA reads as TGTGCCAGCAGCGGATCCCACAGTAATGAGCAGTTCTTC.

In this sample, this clone turned up a few times. A much more abundant neighbour one base away suggests this may be a read error. This chain links TRBV6-2 or TRBV6-3 with TRBJ1-1, with D unclear. V lost 7 bases, J lost 1 base, and 10 bases lay in between. Per the germline V gene, CDR1 is MNHEY and CDR2 is SVGEGT. CDR3 length: 13 amino acids. The CDR3 loop reads CASIYSRNTEAFF. The CDR3 DNA reads as TGTGCCAGCATTTATTCGAGGAACACTGAAGCTTTCTTT.

The V gene is TRBV11-2, the J gene TRBJ1-1; no firm D call. CDR1 SGHAT and CDR2 FQNNGV come from the germline V gene. V gave up 5 bases and J gave up 4 bases, with 17 bases separating them. This CDR3 comprises 15 residues. CDR3 protein: CASSNTVTLGTEAFF. CDR3 coding DNA: TGTGCCAGCAGCAACACGGTCACCTTGGGCACTGAAGCTTTCTTT.

The chain recombines TRBV30 with TRBJ2-3; D is ambiguous. The V gene's germline CDR1 is GTSNPN and CDR2 SVGIG (reference sequence). The CDR3 contains 16 residues. Trimming shortened V by 0 bases and J by 5 bases, and 18 bases separated the two germline ends. CDR3 coding DNA: TGTGCCTGGAGTGTACTCGAACTATATGGTCTAGATACGCAGTATTTT. Encoded protein: CAWSVLELYGLDTQYF.

To note about this clone: This may come from a read error, since a much larger clone is one base off. V gene TRBV18 combines with J gene TRBJ1-3; D uncertain. Germline V CDR1 and CDR2: KGHSH, LQKENI. The CDR3 consists of 13 residues. This CDR3 is CASSESSGNAIYF. For the CDR3, the DNA is TGTGCCAGCTCGGAGAGCTCTGGAAACGCCATATATTTT.

This clone came up many times. A single base separates this from a much larger clone, so it may be a read error. CDR3 bases: TGTGCCAGCAGCTCGGACAGGGGCCCTTCGGGCTACACCTTC. Translated: CASSSDRGPSGYTF. V gene TRBV5-4 combines with J gene TRBJ1-2, with TRBD1 identical over 9 bases. Germline V gene lookup returns CDR1 SGHNT and CDR2 YYREEE (reference sequence). The length of the CDR3 is 14 residues. Unmatched junction bases numbered 8, after V lost 3 bases and J lost 8 bases.

Ten or more counts support this clone. V and J are TRBV18 and TRBJ1-5; D gene unclear. The CDR3 loop spans 13 amino acids. Trimming removed 6 bases at V and 2 bases at J, with 8 bases between. Germline V gene data show CDR1 as KGHSH and CDR2 as LQKENI. CDR3 amino acids: CASSTDGNQPQHF. The DNA of the CDR3 is TGTGCCAGCTCCACGGACGGCAATCAGCCCCAGCATTTT.

This clone has a count of ten or more. The sample carries other DNA sequences with the same CDR3. The chain carries TRBV7-9 and TRBJ1-5; D might be TRBD1 (5 bases). Trimming took off 5 bases at V and 0 bases at J, with 11 bases between the two ends. CDR1 and CDR2 (germline): SEHNR, FQNEAQ (reference sequence). The CDR3 totals 15 residues. The CDR3, as DNA: TGTGCCAGCAGCCCGGGACGGGATAGCAATCAGCCCCAGCATTTT. Its translation: CASSPGRDSNQPQHF.

V is TRBV30 and J is TRBJ1-2, with a possible D match to TRBD1 (5 bases). Per germline, CDR1 GTSNPN and CDR2 SVGIG (reference sequence). The germline V and J ends were trimmed by 3 bases and 3 bases, with 8 bases remaining between them. The CDR3 is 12 residues long. DNA of the CDR3: TGTGCCTGGAGCGACAGCCACTATGGCTACACCTTC. It codes for CAWSDSHYGYTF.

This clone was seen a few times. The V and J genes are TRBV27 and TRBJ2-3; D not certain. Trimming shortened V by 3 bases and J by 4 bases, and 8 bases separated the two germline ends. The CDR3 length is 13 residues. Germline V gene data show CDR1 as MNHEY and CDR2 as SMNVEV (reference sequence). This chain's CDR3 is CASSFSQPDTQYF. The CDR3 bases are TGTGCCAGCAGTTTTTCCCAGCCAGATACGCAGTATTTT.

The CDR3 sequence is CAWSFAVNEKLFF. The CDR3 DNA is TGTGCCTGGAGTTTTGCGGTTAATGAAAAACTGTTTTTT. The chain employs TRBV30 and TRBJ1-4, with unresolved D. This CDR3 has 13 residues. Per the germline V gene, CDR1 is GTSNPN and CDR2 is SVGIG (reference sequence). The ends were cut back, 2 bases at V and 4 bases at J, with 8 bases in the middle.

Relative to its sample, this clone is large. This chain links TRBV9 with TRBJ2-7; possible D gene TRBD2, 5 bases. Trimming stripped 0 bases from V and 6 bases from J, with 10 bases between. The CDR3 has 13 residues. Germline loops: CDR1 SGDLS, CDR2 YYNGEE. CDR3 sequence: CASSVGVGVEQYF. The CDR3, as DNA: TGTGCCAGCAGCGTAGGGGTCGGGGTCGAGCAGTACTTC.

At least ten counts were recorded for this clone. V gene TRBV14 combines with J gene TRBJ1-6, with D uncertain. Germline lookup yields CDR1 SGHDN and CDR2 FVKESK. The CDR3 is made up of 15 amino acids. V was clipped by 0 bases and J by 5 bases, with 8 bases between them. This CDR3 reads CASSQESRNNSPLHF. CDR3 bases: TGTGCCAGCAGCCAAGAGAGCAGAAATAATTCACCCCTCCACTTT.

Worth noting for this clone: This clone may be a read error of a much larger clone one base away. The rearrangement links TRBV11-2 to TRBJ2-1; 8 bases line up with TRBD1. Germline V gives CDR1 SGHAT, CDR2 FQNNGV. The length of the CDR3 is 14 residues. The CDR3 reads CASSFRQGYNEQVF. The CDR3 DNA reads as TGCGCCAGCAGCTTCCGACAGGGGTACAATGAGCAGGTCTTC. The full variable domain, rest sourced from reference TRBV11-2 and TRBJ2-1, is EAGVAQSPRYKIIEKRQSVAFWCNPISGHATLYWYQQILGQGPKLLIQFQNNGVVDDSQLPKDRFSAERLKGVDSTLKIQPAKLEDSAVYLCASSFRQGYNEQVFGPGTRLTVL.

This clone is deemed medium-sized. The rearrangement uses TRBV27 and TRBJ2-2; 8 positions agree with TRBD1. V was clipped by 5 bases and J by 3 bases; unmatched bases: 8. The CDR3 consists of 16 residues. From germline, CDR1 is MNHEY and CDR2 SMNVEV (reference sequence). The CDR3 region has the DNA TGTGCCAGCAGTCCTAACAGGGGGGCGGACACCGGGGAGCTGTTTTTT. This codes for CASSPNRGADTGELFF.

This sequence joins TRBV6-1 and TRBJ2-5, with TRBD1 identical over 7 bases. Germline V gives CDR1 MNHNS, CDR2 SASEGT. The CDR3 consists of 15 residues. Germline trimming cut 6 bases from V and 5 bases from J; bases unmatched to any gene: 12. The DNA for the CDR3 is TGTGCCAGCAGCTACCAGACAGGGTTAGGGGAGACCCAGTACTTC. It encodes CASSYQTGLGETQYF.

Of note for this clone: At one boundary the junction diverges from the germline segment, which might be a read error. The chain has TRBV30 and TRBJ2-7; 8 nucleotides align to TRBD1. Germline V gene lookup returns CDR1 GTSNPN and CDR2 SVGIG (reference sequence). CDR3 size: 12 residues. The CDR3 DNA reads TGTGCCTGGAGTGGACAGGGGCTCGACTACTCATTC. It translates to CAWSGQGLDYSF.

Comment on this clone: Without the conserved terminal phenylalanine or tryptophan, this CDR3 likely stems from a read error. V usage is TRBV30 and J usage is TRBJ1-2; the D is unclear. There are 14 residues in the CDR3. Per the germline V gene, CDR1 is GTSNPN and CDR2 is SVGIG (reference sequence). Trimming took off 0 bases at V and 5 bases at J, with 13 bases between the two ends. In DNA, the CDR3 is TGTGCCTGGAGTGTACTACAGAGATTTTATGGCTACACCCTC. Residues: CAWSVLQRFYGYTL.

This clone was observed many times. This chain uses TRBV5-1 with TRBJ1-2; tentative D call: TRBD1 (5 bases). CDR1 is SGHRS, CDR2 YFSETQ, per germline. V lost 1 base, J lost 4 bases, and 8 bases lay in between. The CDR3 sequence is 13 residues long. CDR3 residues: CASSLSQGYGYTF. CDR3 sequence (DNA): TGCGCCAGCAGCTTGTCCCAGGGCTATGGCTACACCTTC.

This clone was counted ten times or more. The rearrangement links TRBV4-3 to TRBJ1-2; 9 bases are a match to TRBD1. Germline V gene lookup returns CDR1 LGHNA and CDR2 YSLEER. V trimming: 4 bases; J trimming: 5 bases; junction bases outside the gene matches: 5. There are 14 residues in the CDR3. CDR3 in amino acids: CASSPGTGKYGYTF. The CDR3, as DNA: TGCGCCAGCAGCCCCGGGACAGGGAAGTATGGCTACACCTTC.

At least ten counts were recorded for this clone. The J gene is TRBJ2-7, the V gene TRBV12-3 or TRBV12-4; 9 bases match TRBD1. This CDR3 contains 15 residues. Losses at the gene ends were 3 bases for V and 0 bases for J; bases not matched to a gene: 3. CDR3 region: CASSLNRGRSYEQYF. CDR3 nucleotide sequence: TGTGCCAGCAGTTTGAACAGGGGGCGCTCCTACGAGCAGTACTTC.

There are many counts of this clone. This chain uses TRBV20-1 with TRBJ2-3, with 9 bases aligning to TRBD2. This CDR3 region has 15 residues. Unmatched junction bases numbered 5, after V lost 0 bases and J lost 4 bases. Per the germline V gene, CDR1 is DFQATT and CDR2 is SNEGSKA (reference sequence). CDR3 residues: CSAREAGGVADTQYF. Here the CDR3 DNA reads TGCAGTGCTAGAGAGGCGGGAGGGGTGGCAGATACGCAGTATTTT.